The 5 T cell receptor beta chains below all came from one sample that was sequenced in a study of cytomegalovirus exposure and HLA in healthy donors. 13 Jbeta primers and 60 Vbeta primers were used for the PCR. The table came from immunoSEQ multiplex PCR; TCRdb's copy has only in-frame clones and leaves some out. The table for this sample gives approximately 200,000 clones. The sequenced material came from PBMCs. The origin of the receptors is a boy younger than 18 in good health and CMV-seronegative.

V gene TRBV25-1 combines with J gene TRBJ1-2; TRBD1 matches 8 bases. Germline assignment: CDR1 MGHDK and CDR2 SYGVNS. The length of the CDR3 is 13 residues. J was trimmed by 6 bases and V by 6 bases; bases with no gene match: 6. CDR3 bases: TGTGCCAGCAGCGTGGACAGGGCCAATGGCTACACCTTC. This gives the protein CASSVDRANGYTF.

The chain employs TRBV2 and TRBJ1-5; D possibly corresponds to TRBD1 (5 bases). CDR3 length: 14 amino acids. Germline-derived CDR1 and CDR2 are SNHLY and FYNNEI. V lost 7 bases to trimming and J lost 7 bases, with 17 bases between them. CDR3 nucleotides: TGTGCCAGCACCCAAGGGGTTTCCGGGCAGCCCCAGCATTTT. Translation: CASTQGVSGQPQHF.

The chain couples TRBV5-4 to TRBJ2-3; 8 bases agree with TRBD2. J lost 2 bases, V lost 1 base, and 9 bases had no gene match. Germline CDR1 and CDR2: SGHNT and YYREEE (reference sequence). The CDR3 totals 17 residues. This chain's CDR3 is CASSLFLAGSPTDTQYF. Here the CDR3 DNA reads TGTGCCAGCAGCTTGTTCCTAGCGGGTTCCCCCACAGATACGCAGTATTTT. Full variable domain (remainder filled in from reference TRBV5-4 and TRBJ2-3): ETGVTQSPTHLIKTRGQQVTLRCSSQSGHNTVSWYQQALGQGPQFIFQYYREEENGRGNFPPRFSGLQFPNYSSELNVNALELDDSALYLCASSLFLAGSPTDTQYFGPGTRLTVL.

The CDR3 DNA reads TGTGCCAGCAGCCCAACAGGGGGCAGTGCTGGGGCCAACGTCCTGACTTTC. Residues: CASSPTGGSAGANVLTF. The chain uses TRBV5-8 and TRBJ2-6, with 9 bases fitting TRBD1. The V gene's germline CDR1 is SGHTS and CDR2 YDEGEE. This CDR3 comprises 17 residues. With V trimmed by 4 bases and J by 2 bases, 7 bases remained unmatched.

The chain recombines TRBV15 with TRBJ2-1; 11 bases are a match to TRBD2. The V and J ends lost 1 base and 6 bases, in that order; junction bases with no gene match: 5. The CDR3 spans 16 residues. Germline CDR1 is LNHNV and CDR2 is YYDKDF (reference sequence). The CDR3 is CATSRAGLADPNEQFF. DNA for the CDR3: TGTGCCACCAGCAGAGCGGGACTAGCGGACCCCAATGAGCAGTTCTTC.